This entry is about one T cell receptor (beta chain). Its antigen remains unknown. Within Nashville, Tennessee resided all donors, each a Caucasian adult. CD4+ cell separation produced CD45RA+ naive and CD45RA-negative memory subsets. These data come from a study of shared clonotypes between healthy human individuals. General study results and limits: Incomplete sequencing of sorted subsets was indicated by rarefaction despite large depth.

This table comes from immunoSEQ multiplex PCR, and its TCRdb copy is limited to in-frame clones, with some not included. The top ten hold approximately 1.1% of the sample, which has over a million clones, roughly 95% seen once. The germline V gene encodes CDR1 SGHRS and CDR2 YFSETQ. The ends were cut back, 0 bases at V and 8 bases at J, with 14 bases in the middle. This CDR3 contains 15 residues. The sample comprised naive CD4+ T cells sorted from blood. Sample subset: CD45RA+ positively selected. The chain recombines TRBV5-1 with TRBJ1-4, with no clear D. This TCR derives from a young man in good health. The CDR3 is CASSLGRVEVEKLFF. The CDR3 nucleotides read TGCGCCAGCAGCTTGGGACGGGTAGAGGTGGAAAAACTGTTTTTT.